This TCR beta chain originates from a study of STAT3 mutations in large granular lymphocyte leukemia. Overall study: More than half of T-LGLL patients received immunosuppressive therapy. Study observations and caveats: In some patients, a small highly pathogenic clone possibly went undetected. At least one immunodominant TCR beta clonotype appeared in every T-cell large granular lymphocyte leukemia patient.

Points on this clone: The antigen is unknown.

TCRbeta libraries averaged about 40,773 productive templates per sample. The data were produced by immunoSEQ multiplex PCR, yet TCRdb's version contains in-frame clones alone and is incomplete. Here the sample spans around 4,000 clones, roughly 80% being singletons. V lost 7 bases and J lost 2; bases outside the gene matches: 4. Per germline, CDR1 MNHNS and CDR2 SASEGT. This CDR3 is built from 13 residues. The V and J genes are TRBV6-1 and TRBJ1-2; 7 bases line up with TRBD1. The sequence was obtained from a man in his forties or fifties with T-cell large granular lymphocyte leukemia. Some clones in this sample may be carry-over from other donors' samples. The material sequenced was peripheral blood mononuclear cells. The CDR3 DNA follows: TGTGCCAGCACACAACAGGGGAACTATGGCTACACCTTC. This encodes CASTQQGNYGYTF.